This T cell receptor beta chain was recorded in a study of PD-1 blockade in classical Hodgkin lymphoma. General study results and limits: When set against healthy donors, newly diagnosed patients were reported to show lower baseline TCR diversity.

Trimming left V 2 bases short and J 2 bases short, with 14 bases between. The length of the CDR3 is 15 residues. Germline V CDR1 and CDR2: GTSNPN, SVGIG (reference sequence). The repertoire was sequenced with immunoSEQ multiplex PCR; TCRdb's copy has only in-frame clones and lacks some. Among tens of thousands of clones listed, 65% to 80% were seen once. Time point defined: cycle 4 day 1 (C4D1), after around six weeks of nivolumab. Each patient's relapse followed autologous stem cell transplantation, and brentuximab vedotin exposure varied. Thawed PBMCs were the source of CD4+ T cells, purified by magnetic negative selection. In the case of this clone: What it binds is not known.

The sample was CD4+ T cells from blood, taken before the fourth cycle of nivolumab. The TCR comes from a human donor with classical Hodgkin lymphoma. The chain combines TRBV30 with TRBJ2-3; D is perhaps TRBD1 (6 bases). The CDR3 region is CAWSRNRVSTDTQYF. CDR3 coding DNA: TGTGCCTGGAGTCGCAACAGGGTTTCCACAGATACGCAGTATTTT.